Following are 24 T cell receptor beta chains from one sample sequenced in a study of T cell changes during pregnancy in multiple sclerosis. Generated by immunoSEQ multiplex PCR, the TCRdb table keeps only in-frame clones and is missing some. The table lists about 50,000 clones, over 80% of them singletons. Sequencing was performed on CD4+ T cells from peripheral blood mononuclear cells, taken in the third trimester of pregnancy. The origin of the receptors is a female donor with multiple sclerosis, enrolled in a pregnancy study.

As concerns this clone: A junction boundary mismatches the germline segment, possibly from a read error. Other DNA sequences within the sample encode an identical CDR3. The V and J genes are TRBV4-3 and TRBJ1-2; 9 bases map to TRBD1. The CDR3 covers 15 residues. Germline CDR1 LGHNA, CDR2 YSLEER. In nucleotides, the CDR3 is TGCGCCAGCAGCCGAGAACAGGGGGCGGGAGATGGCTACACTTTC. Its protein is CASSREQGAGDGYTF.

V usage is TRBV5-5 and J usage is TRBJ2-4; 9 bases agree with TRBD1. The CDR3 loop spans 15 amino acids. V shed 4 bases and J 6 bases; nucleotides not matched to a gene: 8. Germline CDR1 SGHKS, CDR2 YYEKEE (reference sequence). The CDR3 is CASSIFRDRVNIQYF. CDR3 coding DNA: TGTGCCAGCAGCATTTTTCGGGACAGGGTAAACATTCAGTACTTC. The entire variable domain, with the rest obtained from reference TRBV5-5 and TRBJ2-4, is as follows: DAGVTQSPTHLIKTRGQQVTLRCSPISGHKSVSWYQQVLGQGPQFIFQYYEKEERGRGNFPDRFSARQFPNYSSELNVNALLLGDSALYLCASSIFRDRVNIQYFGAGTRLSVL.

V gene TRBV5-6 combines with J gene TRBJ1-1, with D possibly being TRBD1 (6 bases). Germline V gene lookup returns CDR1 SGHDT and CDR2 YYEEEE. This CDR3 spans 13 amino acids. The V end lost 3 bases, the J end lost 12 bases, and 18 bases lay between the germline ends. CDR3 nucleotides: TGTGCCAGCAGCTCCAGGGACCGGGACAAATCTTTCTTT. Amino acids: CASSSRDRDKSFF.

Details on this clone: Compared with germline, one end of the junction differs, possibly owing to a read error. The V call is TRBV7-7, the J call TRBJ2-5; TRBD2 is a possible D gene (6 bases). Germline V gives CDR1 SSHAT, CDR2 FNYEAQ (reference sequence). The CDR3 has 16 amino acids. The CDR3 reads CASSLGPGGGQETQYF. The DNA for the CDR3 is TGTGCTAGCAGCTTAGGTCCGGGTGGGGGGCAAGAGACCCAGTACTTC. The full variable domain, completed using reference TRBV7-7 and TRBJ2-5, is GAGVSQSPRYKVTKRGQDVTLRCDPISSHATLYWYQQALGQGPEFLTYFNYEAQPDKSGLPSDRFSAERPEGSISTLTIQRTEQRDSAMYRCASSLGPGGGQETQYFGPGTRLLVL.

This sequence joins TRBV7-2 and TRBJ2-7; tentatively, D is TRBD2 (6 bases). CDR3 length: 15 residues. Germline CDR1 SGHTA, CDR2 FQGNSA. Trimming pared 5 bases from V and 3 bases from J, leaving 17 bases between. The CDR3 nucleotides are TGTGCCAGCAGCCCTTCCAGCGGGTTACTCTACGAGCAGTACTTC. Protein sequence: CASSPSSGLLYEQYF.

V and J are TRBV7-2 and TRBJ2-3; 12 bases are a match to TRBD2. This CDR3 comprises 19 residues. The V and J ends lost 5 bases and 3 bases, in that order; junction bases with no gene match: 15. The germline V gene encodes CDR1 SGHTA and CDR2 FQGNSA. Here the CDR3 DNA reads TGTGCCAGCAGCCCCGGTTGGGCTAGCGGGGGGGTAGGAACAGATACGCAGTATTTT. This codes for CASSPGWASGGVGTDTQYF. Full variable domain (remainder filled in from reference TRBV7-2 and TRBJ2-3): GAGVSQSPSNKVTEKGKDVELRCDPISGHTALYWYRQSLGQGLEFLIYFQGNSAPDKSGLPSDRFSAERTGGSVSTLTIQRTQQEDSAVYLCASSPGWASGGVGTDTQYFGPGTRLTVL.

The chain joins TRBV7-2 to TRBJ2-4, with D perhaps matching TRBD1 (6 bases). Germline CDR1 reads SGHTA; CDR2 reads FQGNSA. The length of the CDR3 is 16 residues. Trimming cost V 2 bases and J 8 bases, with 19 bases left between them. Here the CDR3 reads CASSLSTGLGEDIQYF. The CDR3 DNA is TGTGCCAGCAGCTTATCTACAGGGTTGGGGGAAGACATTCAGTACTTC.

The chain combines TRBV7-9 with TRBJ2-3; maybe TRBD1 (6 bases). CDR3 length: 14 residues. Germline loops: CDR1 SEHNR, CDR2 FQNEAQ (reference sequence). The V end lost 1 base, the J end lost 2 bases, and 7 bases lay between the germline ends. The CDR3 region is CASSLDRATDTQYF. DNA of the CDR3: TGTGCCAGCAGCTTAGACAGGGCCACAGATACGCAGTATTTT. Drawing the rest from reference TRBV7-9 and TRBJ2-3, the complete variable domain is DTGVSQNPRHKITKRGQNVTFRCDPISEHNRLYWYRQTLGQGPEFLTYFQNEAQLEKSRLLSDRFSAERPKGSFSTLEIQRTEQGDSAMYLCASSLDRATDTQYFGPGTRLTVL.

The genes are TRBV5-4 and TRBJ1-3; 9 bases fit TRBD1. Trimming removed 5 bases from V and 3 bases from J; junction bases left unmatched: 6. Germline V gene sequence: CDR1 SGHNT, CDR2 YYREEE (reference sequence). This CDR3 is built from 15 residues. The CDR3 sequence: CASRQQGARGNTIYF. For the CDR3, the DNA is TGTGCCAGCAGACAACAGGGGGCGCGTGGAAACACCATATATTTT.

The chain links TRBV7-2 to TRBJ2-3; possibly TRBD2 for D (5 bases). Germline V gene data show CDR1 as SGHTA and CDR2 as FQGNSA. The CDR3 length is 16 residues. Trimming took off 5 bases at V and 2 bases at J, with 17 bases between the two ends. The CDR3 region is CASSDQTILLTDTQYF. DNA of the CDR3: TGTGCCAGCAGCGACCAGACTATACTACTCACAGATACGCAGTATTTT.

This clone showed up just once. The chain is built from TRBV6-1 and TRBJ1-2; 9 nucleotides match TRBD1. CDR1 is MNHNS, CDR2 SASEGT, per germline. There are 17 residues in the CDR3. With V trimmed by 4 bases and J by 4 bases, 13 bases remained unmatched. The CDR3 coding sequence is TGTGCCAGCAGTGCACAGGGGGCCGGTCTCGGGAGCTATGGCTACACCTTC. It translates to CASSAQGAGLGSYGYTF.

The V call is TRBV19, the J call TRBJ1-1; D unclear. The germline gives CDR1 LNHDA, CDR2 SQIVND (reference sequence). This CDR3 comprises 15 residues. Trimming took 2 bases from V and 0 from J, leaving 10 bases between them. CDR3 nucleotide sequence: TGTGCCAGTAGTATAACACCCACAGTGAACACTGAAGCTTTCTTT. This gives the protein CASSITPTVNTEAFF.

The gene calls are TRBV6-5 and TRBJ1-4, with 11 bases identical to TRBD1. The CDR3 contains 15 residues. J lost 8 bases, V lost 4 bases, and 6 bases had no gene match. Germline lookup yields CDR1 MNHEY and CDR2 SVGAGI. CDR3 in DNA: TGTGCCAGCAGTTCGGACAGGGGGCTATACGAAAAACTGTTTTTT. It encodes CASSSDRGLYEKLFF.

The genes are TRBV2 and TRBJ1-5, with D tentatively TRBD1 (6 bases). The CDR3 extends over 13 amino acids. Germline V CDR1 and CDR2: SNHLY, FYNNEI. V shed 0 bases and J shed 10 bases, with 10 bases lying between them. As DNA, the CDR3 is TGTGCCAGCAGTGAAGCGCTAGGGGGACCCCAGCATTTT. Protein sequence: CASSEALGGPQHF. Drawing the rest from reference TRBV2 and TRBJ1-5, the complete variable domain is EPEVTQTPSHQVTQMGQEVILRCVPISNHLYFYWYRQILGQKVEFLVSFYNNEISEKSEIFDDQFSVERPDGSNFTLKIRSTKLEDSAMYFCASSEALGGPQHFGDGTRLSIL.

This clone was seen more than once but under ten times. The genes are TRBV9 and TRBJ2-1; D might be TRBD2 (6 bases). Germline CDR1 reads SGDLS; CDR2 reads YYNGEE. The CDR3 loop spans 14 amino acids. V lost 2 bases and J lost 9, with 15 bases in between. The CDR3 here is CASSVRDWPSEQFF. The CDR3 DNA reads TGTGCCAGCAGCGTGAGGGACTGGCCCAGTGAGCAGTTCTTC.

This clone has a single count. CDR3 sequence: CASSFRAEGELFF. The CDR3 DNA reads TGTGCCAGCAGTTTCAGGGCGGAAGGGGAGCTGTTTTTT. V usage is TRBV6-6 and J usage is TRBJ2-2, with D perhaps TRBD1 (5 bases). The V end lost 4 bases, the J end lost 8 bases, and 11 bases lay between the germline ends. Germline V gives CDR1 MNHNY, CDR2 SVGAGI (reference sequence). The CDR3 has 13 amino acids.

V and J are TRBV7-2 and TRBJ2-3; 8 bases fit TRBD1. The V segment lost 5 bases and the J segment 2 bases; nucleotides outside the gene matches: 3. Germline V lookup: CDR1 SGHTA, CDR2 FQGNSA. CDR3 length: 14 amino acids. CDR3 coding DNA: TGTGCCAGCAGCCGGACAGGGCCCACAGATACGCAGTATTTT. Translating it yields CASSRTGPTDTQYF.

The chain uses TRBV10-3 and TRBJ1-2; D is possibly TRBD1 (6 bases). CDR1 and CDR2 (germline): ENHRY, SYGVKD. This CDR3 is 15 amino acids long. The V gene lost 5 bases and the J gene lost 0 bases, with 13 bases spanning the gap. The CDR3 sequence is CAISTGGPANYGYTF. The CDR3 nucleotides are TGTGCCATCAGTACGGGGGGCCCAGCTAACTATGGCTACACCTTC.

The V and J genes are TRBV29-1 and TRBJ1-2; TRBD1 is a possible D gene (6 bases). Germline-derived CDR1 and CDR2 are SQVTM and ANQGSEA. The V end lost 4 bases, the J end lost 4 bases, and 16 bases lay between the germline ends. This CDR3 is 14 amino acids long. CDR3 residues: CSVGEGGGFYGYTF. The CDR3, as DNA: TGCAGCGTTGGAGAGGGAGGGGGGTTCTATGGCTACACCTTC.

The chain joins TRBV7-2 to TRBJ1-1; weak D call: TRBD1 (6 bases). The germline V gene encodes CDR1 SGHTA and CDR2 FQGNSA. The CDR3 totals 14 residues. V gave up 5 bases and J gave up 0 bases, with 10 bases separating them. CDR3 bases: TGTGCCAGCAGCCGGACAGAAATGAACACTGAAGCTTTCTTT. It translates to CASSRTEMNTEAFF. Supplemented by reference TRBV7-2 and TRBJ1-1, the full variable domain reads GAGVSQSPSNKVTEKGKDVELRCDPISGHTALYWYRQSLGQGLEFLIYFQGNSAPDKSGLPSDRFSAERTGGSVSTLTIQRTQQEDSAVYLCASSRTEMNTEAFFGQGTRLTVV.

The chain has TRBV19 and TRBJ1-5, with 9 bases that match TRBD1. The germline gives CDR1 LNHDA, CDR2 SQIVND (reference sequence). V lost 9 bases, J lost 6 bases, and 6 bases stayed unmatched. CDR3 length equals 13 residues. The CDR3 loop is CASQTGGGQPQHF. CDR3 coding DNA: TGTGCCAGCCAGACAGGGGGGGGTCAGCCCCAGCATTTT.

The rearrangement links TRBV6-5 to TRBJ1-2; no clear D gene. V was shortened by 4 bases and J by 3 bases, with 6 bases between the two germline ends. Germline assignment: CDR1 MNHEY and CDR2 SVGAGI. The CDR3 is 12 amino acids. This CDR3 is CASSSLDYGYTF. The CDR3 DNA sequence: TGTGCCAGCAGTTCCCTAGACTATGGCTACACCTTC.

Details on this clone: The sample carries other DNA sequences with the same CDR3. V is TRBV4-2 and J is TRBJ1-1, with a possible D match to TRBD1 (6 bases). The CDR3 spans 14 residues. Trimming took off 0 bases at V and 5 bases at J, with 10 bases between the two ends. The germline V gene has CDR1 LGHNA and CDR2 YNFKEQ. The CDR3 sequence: CASSQEGANTEAFF. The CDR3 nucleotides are TGTGCCAGCAGCCAAGAGGGGGCCAATACTGAAGCTTTCTTT.

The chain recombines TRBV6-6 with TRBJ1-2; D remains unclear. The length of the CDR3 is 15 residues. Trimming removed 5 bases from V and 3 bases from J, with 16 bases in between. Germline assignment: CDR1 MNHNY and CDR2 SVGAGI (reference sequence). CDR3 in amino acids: CASSQTGFQHYGYTF. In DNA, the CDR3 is TGTGCCAGCAGTCAGACGGGGTTTCAACACTATGGCTACACCTTC.